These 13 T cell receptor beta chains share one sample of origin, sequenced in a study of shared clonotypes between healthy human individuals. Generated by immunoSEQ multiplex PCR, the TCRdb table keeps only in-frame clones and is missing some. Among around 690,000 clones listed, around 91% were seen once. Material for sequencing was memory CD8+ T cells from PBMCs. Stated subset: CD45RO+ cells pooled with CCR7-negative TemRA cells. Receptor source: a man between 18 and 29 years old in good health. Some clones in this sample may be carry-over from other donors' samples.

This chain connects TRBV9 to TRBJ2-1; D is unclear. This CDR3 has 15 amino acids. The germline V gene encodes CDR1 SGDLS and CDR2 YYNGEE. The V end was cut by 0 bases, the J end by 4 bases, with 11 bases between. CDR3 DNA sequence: TGTGCCAGCAGCGTAGGGAGTGTTATTTACAATGAGCAGTTCTTC. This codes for CASSVGSVIYNEQFF. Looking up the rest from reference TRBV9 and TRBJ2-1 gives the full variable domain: DSGVTQTPKHLITATGQRVTLRCSPRSGDLSVYWYQQSLDQGLQFLIQYYNGEERAKGNILERFSAQQFPDLHSELNLSSLELGDSALYFCASSVGSVIYNEQFFGPGTRLTVL.

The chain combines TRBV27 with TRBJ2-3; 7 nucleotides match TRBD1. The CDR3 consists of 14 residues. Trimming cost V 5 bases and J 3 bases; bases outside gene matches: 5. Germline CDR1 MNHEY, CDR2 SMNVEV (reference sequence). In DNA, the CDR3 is TGTGCCAGCAGTATACTGACAGGGACAGATACGCAGTATTTT. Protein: CASSILTGTDTQYF.

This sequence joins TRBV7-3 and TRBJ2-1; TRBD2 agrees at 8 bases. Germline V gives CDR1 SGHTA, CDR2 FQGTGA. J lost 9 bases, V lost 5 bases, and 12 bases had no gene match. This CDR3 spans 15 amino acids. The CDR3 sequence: CASSALAVTGGEQFF. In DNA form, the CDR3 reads TGTGCCAGCAGCGCACTAGCGGTGACGGGGGGTGAGCAGTTCTTC.

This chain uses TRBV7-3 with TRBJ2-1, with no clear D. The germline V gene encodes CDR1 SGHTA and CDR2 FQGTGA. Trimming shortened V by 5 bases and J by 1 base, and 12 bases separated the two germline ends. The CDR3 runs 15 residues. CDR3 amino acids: CASSLDISSYNEQFF. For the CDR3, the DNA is TGTGCCAGCAGCCTAGATATCAGTTCCTACAATGAGCAGTTCTTC. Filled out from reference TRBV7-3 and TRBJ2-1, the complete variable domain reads GAGVSQTPSNKVTEKGKYVELRCDPISGHTALYWYRQSLGQGPEFLIYFQGTGAADDSGLPNDRFFAVRPEGSVSTLKIQRTERGDSAVYLCASSLDISSYNEQFFGPGTRLTVL.

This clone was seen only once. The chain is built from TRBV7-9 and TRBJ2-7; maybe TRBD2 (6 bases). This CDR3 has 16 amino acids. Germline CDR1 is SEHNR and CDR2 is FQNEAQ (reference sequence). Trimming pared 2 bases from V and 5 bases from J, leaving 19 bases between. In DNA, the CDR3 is TGTGCCAGCAGCTTAACCGGGCGGGACGGGTCCCACGAGCAGTACTTC. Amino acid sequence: CASSLTGRDGSHEQYF.

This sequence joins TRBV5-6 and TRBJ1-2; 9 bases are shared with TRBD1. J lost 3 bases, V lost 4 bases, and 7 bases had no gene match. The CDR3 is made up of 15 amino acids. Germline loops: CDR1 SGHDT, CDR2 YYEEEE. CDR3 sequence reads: CASSTRQGGYYGYTF. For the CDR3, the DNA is TGTGCCAGCAGCACTCGACAGGGGGGGTACTATGGCTACACCTTC. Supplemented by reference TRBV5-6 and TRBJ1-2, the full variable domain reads DAGVTQSPTHLIKTRGQQVTLRCSPKSGHDTVSWYQQALGQGPQFIFQYYEEEERQRGNFPDRFSGHQFPNYSSELNVNALLLGDSALYLCASSTRQGGYYGYTFGSGTRLTVV.

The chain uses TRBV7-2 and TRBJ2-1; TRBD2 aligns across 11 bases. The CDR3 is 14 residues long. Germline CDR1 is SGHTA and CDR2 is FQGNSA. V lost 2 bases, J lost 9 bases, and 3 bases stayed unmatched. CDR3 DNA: TGTGCCAGCAGCTTAATAGCGGGAGGGGTTGAGCAGTTCTTC. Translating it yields CASSLIAGGVEQFF.

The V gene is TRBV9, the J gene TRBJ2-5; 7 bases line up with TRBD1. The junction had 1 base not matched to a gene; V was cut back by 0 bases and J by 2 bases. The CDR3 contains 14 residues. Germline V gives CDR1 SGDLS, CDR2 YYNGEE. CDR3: CASSVAGQQETQYF. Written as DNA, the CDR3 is TGTGCCAGCAGCGTAGCGGGACAGCAAGAGACCCAGTACTTC.

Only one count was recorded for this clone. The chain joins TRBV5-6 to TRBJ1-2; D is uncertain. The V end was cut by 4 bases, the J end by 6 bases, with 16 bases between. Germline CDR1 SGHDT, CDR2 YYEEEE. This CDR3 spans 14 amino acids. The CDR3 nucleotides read TGTGCCAGCAGCCTATTATCCGGGTTTAATGGCTACACCTTC. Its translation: CASSLLSGFNGYTF.

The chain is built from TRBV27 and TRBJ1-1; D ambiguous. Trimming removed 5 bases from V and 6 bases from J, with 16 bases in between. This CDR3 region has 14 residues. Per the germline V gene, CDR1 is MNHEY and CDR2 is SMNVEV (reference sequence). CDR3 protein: CASSLSPLAAEAFF. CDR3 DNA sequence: TGTGCCAGCAGTCTTAGCCCGCTGGCCGCTGAAGCTTTCTTT.

CDR3 sequence reads: CASSIGLNYGSRNEQFF. The CDR3 nucleotides are TGTGCCAGCAGTATAGGACTCAATTACGGCTCTCGGAATGAGCAGTTCTTC. This chain uses TRBV28 with TRBJ2-1, with D possibly being TRBD2 (5 bases). The V end was cut by 5 bases, the J end by 7 bases, with 24 bases between. The CDR3 covers 17 residues. Germline V lookup: CDR1 MDHEN, CDR2 SYDVKM.

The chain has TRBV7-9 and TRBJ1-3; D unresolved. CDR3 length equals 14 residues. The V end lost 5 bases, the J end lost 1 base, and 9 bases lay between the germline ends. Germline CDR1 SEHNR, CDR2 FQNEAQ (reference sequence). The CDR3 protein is CASSPQGSGNTIYF. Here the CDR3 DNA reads TGTGCCAGCAGCCCCCAAGGGTCTGGAAACACCATATATTTT.

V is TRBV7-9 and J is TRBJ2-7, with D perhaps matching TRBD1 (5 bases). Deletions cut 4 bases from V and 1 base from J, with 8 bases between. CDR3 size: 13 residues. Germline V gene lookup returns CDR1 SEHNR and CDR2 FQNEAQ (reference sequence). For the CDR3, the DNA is TGTGCCAGCAGCTCTGGACATTCCTACGAGCAGTACTTC. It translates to CASSSGHSYEQYF.